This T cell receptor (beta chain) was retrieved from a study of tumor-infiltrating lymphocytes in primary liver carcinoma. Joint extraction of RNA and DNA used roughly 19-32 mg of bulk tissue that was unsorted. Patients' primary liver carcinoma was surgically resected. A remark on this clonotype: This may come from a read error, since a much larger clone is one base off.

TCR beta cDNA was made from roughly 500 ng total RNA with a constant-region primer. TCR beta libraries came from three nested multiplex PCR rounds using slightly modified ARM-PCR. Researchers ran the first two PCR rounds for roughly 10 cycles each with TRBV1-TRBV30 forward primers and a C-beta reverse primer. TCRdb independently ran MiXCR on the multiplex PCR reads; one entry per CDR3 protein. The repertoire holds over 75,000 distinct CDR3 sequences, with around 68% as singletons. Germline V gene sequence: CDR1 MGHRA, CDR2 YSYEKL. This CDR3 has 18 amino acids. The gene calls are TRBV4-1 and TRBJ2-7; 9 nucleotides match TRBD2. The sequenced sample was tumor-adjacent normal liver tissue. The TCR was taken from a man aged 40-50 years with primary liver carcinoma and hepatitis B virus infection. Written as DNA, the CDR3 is TGCACCAGCAGCCAAGAGGGGTCCGGGACTAGCCTCAGGTACGAGCAGTACTTC. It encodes CTSSQEGSGTSLRYEQYF.